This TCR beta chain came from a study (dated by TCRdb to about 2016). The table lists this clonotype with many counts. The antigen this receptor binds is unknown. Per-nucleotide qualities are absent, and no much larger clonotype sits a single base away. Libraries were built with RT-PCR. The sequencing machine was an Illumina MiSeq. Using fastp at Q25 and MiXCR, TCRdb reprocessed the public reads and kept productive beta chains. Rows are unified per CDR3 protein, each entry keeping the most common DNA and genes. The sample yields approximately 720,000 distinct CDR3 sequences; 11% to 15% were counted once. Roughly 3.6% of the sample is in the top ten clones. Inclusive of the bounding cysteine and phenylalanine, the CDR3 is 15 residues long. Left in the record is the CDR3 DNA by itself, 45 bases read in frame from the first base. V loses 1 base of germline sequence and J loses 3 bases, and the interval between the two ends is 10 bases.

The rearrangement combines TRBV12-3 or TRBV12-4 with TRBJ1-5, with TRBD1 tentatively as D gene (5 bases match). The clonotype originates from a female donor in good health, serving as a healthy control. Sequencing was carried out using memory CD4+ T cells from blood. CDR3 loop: CASSLVGRNNQPQHF. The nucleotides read TGTGCCAGCAGTTTAGTGGGACGTAACAATCAGCCCCAGCATTTT.